Listed below are T cell receptor beta chains from one sample, sequenced in a study of shared clonotypes between healthy human individuals. Clones were read by immunoSEQ multiplex PCR, and TCRdb kept only the in-frame ones, dropping some. The sample holds hundreds of thousands of clones, roughly 95% seen once. The sequencing sample was made of naive CD8+ T cells sorted from blood. The receptors stem from a woman in her thirties in good health. Both conserved end residues are part of each CDR3. A D gene is named only where the DNA matches it firmly. The listing skips clone size in some rows; elsewhere it reads once, few, many or a size class.

-,TRBJ2-7,TRBV7-9,-,TGTGCCGGCCGCCGGGAATACGAGCAGTACTTC,CAGRREYEQYF
once,TRBJ2-7,TRBV27,-,TGTGCCAGCAGTTTATGGCAGAAAGATACACAGTACTTC,CASSLWQKDTQYF
-,TRBJ2-1,TRBV28,-,TGTGCCAGCAGTTTAGGACCAGGCTCCTACAATGAGCAGTTCTTC,CASSLGPGSYNEQFF
-,TRBJ1-4,TRBV7-9,-,TGTGCCAGCAGCTCCATCCTAAATGAAAAACTGTTTTTT,CASSSILNEKLFF
-,TRBJ2-5,TRBV7-3,TRBD2,TGTGCCAGCAGGGCGACTAGCGGAAGACAAGAGACCCAGTACTTC,CASRATSGRQETQYF
-,TRBJ2-5,TRBV5-5,-,TGTGCCAGCAGCCTTCCGACAAGGGGCGGGCGGGAGACCCAGTACTTC,CASSLPTRGGRETQYF
-,TRBJ2-1,TRBV27,TRBD2,TGTGCCAGCAGCTCCGGACTAGCGGGAGGTGAGCAGTTCTTC,CASSSGLAGGEQFF
-,TRBJ2-3,TRBV5-6,-,TGTGCCAGCAGCTGGGGACTGGGGATATTCGGTTCAAAGGATACGCAGTATTTT,CASSWGLGIFGSKDTQYF
-,TRBJ2-7,TRBV19,-,TGTGCCAGTAGTAACGGATTTGGTTACGAGCAGTACTTC,CASSNGFGYEQYF
-,TRBJ2-7,TRBV7-2,-,TGTGCCAGCAGCATTGGGACCGGCGGTTACGAGCAGTACTTC,CASSIGTGGYEQYF
-,TRBJ2-7,TRBV5-6,-,TGTGCCAGCAGCTTAGGGCTAGAAGTTTACGAGCAGTACTTC,CASSLGLEVYEQYF
-,TRBJ2-1,TRBV28,-,TGTGCCAGCAGTTTCCGGGAGATCTACAATGAGCAGTTCTTC,CASSFREIYNEQFF
-,TRBJ2-7,TRBV30,TRBD2,TGTGCCTGGAGCGACGTAGGGACTACCTACGAGCAGTACTTC,CAWSDVGTTYEQYF
-,TRBJ2-3,TRBV7-9,TRBD2,TGTGCCAGCAGCCCCCGGCTAGCGGGAGGGCCGGCAGATACGCAGTATTTT,CASSPRLAGGPADTQYF
-,TRBJ2-2,TRBV27,TRBD2,TGTGCCAGCAGTCCCGGGACTAGCGGGAGGACCGGGGAGCTGTTTTTT,CASSPGTSGRTGELFF
-,TRBJ2-7,TRBV13,TRBD2,TGTGCCAGCAGCCCCCCGGGAGGCTACGAGCAGTACTTC,CASSPPGGYEQYF
once,TRBJ2-7,TRBV7-8,TRBD2,TGTGCCAGCATTCAGGGAGGGGTAGCGGAGACCTACGAGCAGTACTTC,CASIQGGVAETYEQYF
-,TRBJ2-7,TRBV28,TRBD1,TGTGCCAGCAGTCCGGGACAGGGGATGTACGAGCAGTACTTC,CASSPGQGMYEQYF
-,TRBJ2-7,TRBV4-1,TRBD1,TGCGCCAGCAGCCAAGATACGGGACAGTACTACGAGCAGTACTTC,CASSQDTGQYYEQYF
-,TRBJ2-7,TRBV27,-,TGTGCCAGCAGTCCAACCGGGATTTTCCAGTACTTC,CASSPTGIFQYF
-,TRBJ1-1,TRBV6-5,-,TGTGCCAGCAGTTACTTACATGTCTCTGAAGCTTTCTTT,CASSYLHVSEAFF
-,TRBJ2-5,TRBV27,TRBD1,TGTGCCAGCAGTTTATCGCAGGGGGCGGAGGAGACCCAGTACTTC,CASSLSQGAEETQYF
-,TRBJ1-1,TRBV29-1,-,TGCAGCGTTGATGTCAACCCTGGCGGGGGATCCGGGCACACTGAAGCTTTCTTT,CSVDVNPGGGSGHTEAFF
few,TRBJ1-5,TRBV6-4,-,TGTGCCCAGCATGGGCGGTTCAATCAGCCCCAGCATTTT,CAQHGRFNQPQHF
-,TRBJ1-1,TRBV28,-,TGTGCCAGCAGTTCTGGGGGGAGCACTGAAGCTTTCTTT,CASSSGGSTEAFF
-,TRBJ1-4,TRBV18,-,TGTGCCAGCTCAGAGGTTGGCAGGGAGGACGACATTAATGAAAAACTGTTTTTT,CASSEVGREDDINEKLFF
-,TRBJ2-7,TRBV5-1,-,TGCGCCAGCAGAAACGACAGGCGCTACGAGCAGTACTTC,CASRNDRRYEQYF
-,TRBJ1-2,TRBV19,-,TGTGCCAGTAGTATGCAGGGCTCTGGCTACACCTTC,CASSMQGSGYTF
-,TRBJ2-7,TRBV27,-,TGTGCCAGCAGACCCCGGGGGAGGGGGCTCTACGAGCAGTACTTC,CASRPRGRGLYEQYF
-,TRBJ2-5,TRBV19,-,TGTGCCAGTAGTAGAGACAGGGAGGGTGAAGAGACCCAGTACTTC,CASSRDREGEETQYF
-,TRBJ2-3,TRBV2,-,TGTGCCAGCAGTGAATCGGAAATCACAGATACGCAGTATTTT,CASSESEITDTQYF
-,TRBJ1-1,TRBV28,-,TGTGCCAGCAGTCTGGGCTACACTGAAGCTTTCTTT,CASSLGYTEAFF
-,TRBJ1-1,TRBV28,-,TGTGCCGCCTCAACGGAAGGGTCTGAAGCTTTCTTT,CAASTEGSEAFF
-,TRBJ1-5,TRBV7-9,TRBD1,TGTGCCAGCAGCCCCGCGACAGGGGGCAATCAGCCCCAGCATTTT,CASSPATGGNQPQHF
-,TRBJ1-5,TRBV19,-,TGTGCCAGTAGTATCCGACCAAATCAGCCCCAGCATTTT,CASSIRPNQPQHF
-,TRBJ2-5,TRBV25-1,-,TGTGCCAGCATTCCACGAGGCCCGGGGACCCAGTACTTC,CASIPRGPGTQYF
-,TRBJ2-7,TRBV12-5,-,TGTGCTAGTGGTTCCAGCCCCGACGAGCAGTACTTC,CASGSSPDEQYF
-,TRBJ2-1,TRBV7-7,TRBD1,TGTGCCAGCAGCCCTATCAGGACAGGCGACAATGAGCAGTTCTTC,CASSPIRTGDNEQFF
-,TRBJ1-1,TRBV7-9,TRBD1,TGTGCCAGCAGCTTAATCTCAAGACAGGGACAATGGAGGAACACTGAAGCTTTCTTT,CASSLISRQGQWRNTEAFF
-,TRBJ2-1,TRBV27,TRBD2,TGTGCCAGCAGTTTATCGGTCACTTTAATCAGGGAGGGCAATGAGCAGTTCTTC,CASSLSVTLIREGNEQFF
-,TRBJ2-7,TRBV6-1,-,TGTGCCAGCAGTGGTCTAGGTTCTTACGAGCAGTACTTC,CASSGLGSYEQYF
-,TRBJ2-7,TRBV27,-,TGTGCCAGCAGCCTGGACTCCGGTGAGAACTACGAGCAGTACTTC,CASSLDSGENYEQYF
-,TRBJ1-1,TRBV5-6,TRBD1,TGTGCCAGCAGCTTGGGTGCCGGGACAGACATGAACACTGAAGCTTTCTTT,CASSLGAGTDMNTEAFF
-,TRBJ2-7,TRBV6-5,-,TGTGCCAGCACGGCTCAATCTTACGAGCAGTACTTC,CASTAQSYEQYF
-,TRBJ1-3,TRBV4-1,-,TGCGCCAGCAGCCTCGGACAAAACCAAAACTCTGGAAACACCATATATTTT,CASSLGQNQNSGNTIYF
-,TRBJ2-1,TRBV6-5,-,TGTGCCAGCAGGGAAATTTCCCTGGACAATGAGCAGTTCTTC,CASREISLDNEQFF
-,TRBJ2-2,TRBV9,-,TGTGCCAGCAGCGTAGATGGGGGCACCGGGGAGCTGTTTTTT,CASSVDGGTGELFF
-,TRBJ2-3,TRBV5-6,TRBD2,TGTGCCAGCAGTCGTAGCGGGGATTACACAGATACGCAGTATTTT,CASSRSGDYTDTQYF
-,TRBJ1-2,TRBV13,-,TGTGCCAGCAGCCACAGAGGTTCGGCTTATGGCTACACCTTC,CASSHRGSAYGYTF
-,TRBJ2-7,TRBV15,TRBD1,TGTGCCACCAGCAGAGAGATGGGACAGGGGCACGGCGAGCAGTACTTC,CATSREMGQGHGEQYF
-,TRBJ1-2,TRBV27,TRBD1,TGTGCCAGCAGTGGACGAACAGGGGCCCTAGGTGGCTACACCTTC,CASSGRTGALGGYTF
-,TRBJ2-7,TRBV7-9,-,TGTGCCAGCAGCCCCCGGGGCTACGAGCAGTACTTC,CASSPRGYEQYF